The present TCR beta chain was sequenced within a study of blood T cell repertoires in COVID-19. Study at large: Researchers got acute and convalescent COVID-19 samples from the United States, Italy and Spain. PBMCs, B-cell-depleted T cells, or T cells were the source of the cDNA or gDNA that made up the material.

Study processing details: Amplification with reference gene primers provided the estimates of nucleated cell counts. Using immunoSEQ multiplex PCR, the repertoire was profiled, and TCRdb retains in-frame clones only, with some absent. Clone size and the V and J calls come from that table; the DNA yielded D and trimming. In the table there are approximately 170,000 clones, about 88% of which are singletons. This CDR3 region has 14 residues. Germline assignment: CDR1 WNHNN and CDR2 SYGVQD (reference sequence). Trimming took 5 bases from V and 5 from J, leaving 15 bases between them. The receptor was derived from a man aged 60 to 75 with active or convalescent COVID-19. Sequences were obtained from peripheral blood. The chain links TRBV10-1 to TRBJ1-1; tentatively, D is TRBD1 (5 bases). This CDR3 reads CASSKDRVGTEAFF. The CDR3, as DNA: TGCGCCAGCAGTAAAGACAGAGTAGGGACTGAAGCTTTCTTT.